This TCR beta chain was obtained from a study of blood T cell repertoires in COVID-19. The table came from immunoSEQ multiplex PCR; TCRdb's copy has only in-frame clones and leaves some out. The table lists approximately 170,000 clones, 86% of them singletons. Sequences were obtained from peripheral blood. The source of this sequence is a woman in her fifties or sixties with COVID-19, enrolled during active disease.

In DNA, the CDR3 is TGTGCCTGGAGTGTCACAGCCTATGGCTACACCTTC. Translated, it gives CAWSVTAYGYTF. The chain joins TRBV30 to TRBJ1-2; D gene uncertain. Trimming stripped 0 bases from V and 4 bases from J, with 6 bases between. The CDR3 length is 12 residues. The germline V gene has CDR1 GTSNPN and CDR2 SVGIG (reference sequence).